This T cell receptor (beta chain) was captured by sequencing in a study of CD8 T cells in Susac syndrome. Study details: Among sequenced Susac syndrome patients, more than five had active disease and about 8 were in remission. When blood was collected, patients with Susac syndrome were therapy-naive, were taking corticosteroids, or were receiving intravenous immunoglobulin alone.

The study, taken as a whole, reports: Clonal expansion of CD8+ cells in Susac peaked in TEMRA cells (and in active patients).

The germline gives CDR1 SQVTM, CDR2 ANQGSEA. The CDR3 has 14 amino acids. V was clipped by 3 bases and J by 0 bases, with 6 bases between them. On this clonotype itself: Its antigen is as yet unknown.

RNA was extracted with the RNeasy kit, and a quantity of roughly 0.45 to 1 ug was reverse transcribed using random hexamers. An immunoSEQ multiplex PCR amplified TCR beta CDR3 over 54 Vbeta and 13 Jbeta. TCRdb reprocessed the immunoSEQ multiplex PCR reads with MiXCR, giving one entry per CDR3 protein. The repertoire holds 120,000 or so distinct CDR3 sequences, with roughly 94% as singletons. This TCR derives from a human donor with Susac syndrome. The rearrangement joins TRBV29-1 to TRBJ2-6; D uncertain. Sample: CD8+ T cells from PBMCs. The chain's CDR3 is CSVDDPSGANVLTF. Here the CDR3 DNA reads TGCAGCGTTGACGATCCCTCTGGGGCCAACGTCCTGACTTTC.